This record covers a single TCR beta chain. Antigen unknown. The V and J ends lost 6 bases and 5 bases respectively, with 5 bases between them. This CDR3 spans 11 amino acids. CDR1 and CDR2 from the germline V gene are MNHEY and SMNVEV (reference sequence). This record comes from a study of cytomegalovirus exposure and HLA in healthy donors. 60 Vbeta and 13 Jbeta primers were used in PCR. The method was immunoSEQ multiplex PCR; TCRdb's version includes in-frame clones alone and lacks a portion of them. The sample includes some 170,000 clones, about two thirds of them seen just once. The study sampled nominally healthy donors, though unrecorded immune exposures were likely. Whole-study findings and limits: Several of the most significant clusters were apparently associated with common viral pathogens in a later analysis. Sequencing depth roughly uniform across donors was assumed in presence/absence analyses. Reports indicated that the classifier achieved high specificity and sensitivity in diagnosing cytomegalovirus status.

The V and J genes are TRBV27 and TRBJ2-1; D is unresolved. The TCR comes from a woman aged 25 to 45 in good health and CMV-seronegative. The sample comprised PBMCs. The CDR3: CASRLNNEQFF. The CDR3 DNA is TGTGCCAGCAGGCTAAACAATGAGCAGTTCTTC.